This TCR beta chain was sequenced during a study of shared clonotypes between healthy human individuals. Study results and caveats: Only blood underwent sampling, and tissue repertoires likely differ.

Using immunoSEQ multiplex PCR, the repertoire was profiled, and TCRdb retains in-frame clones only, with some absent. This table has over 95,000 clones, roughly 45% appearing once. Every donor was a Caucasian adult from Nashville, Tennessee. The unsorted samples had approximately 90 million PBMCs used for genomic DNA. This CDR3 region has 12 residues. With 2 bases removed from V and 7 bases from J, the gap between germline ends came to 8 bases. Germline CDR1 reads SGHTA; CDR2 reads FQGNSA. A note on this clone: Its antigen remains unknown.

Sequences were obtained from PBMCs. The J gene is TRBJ2-5, the V gene TRBV7-2; no reliable D call. The receptor was isolated from a woman in her thirties or forties in good health. Some clones in this sample may be carry-over from other donors' samples. The CDR3 sequence is CASSLPERTQYF. DNA for the CDR3: TGTGCCAGCAGCTTACCCGAAAGGACCCAGTACTTC.